This T cell receptor beta chain is drawn from a study of early T cells in non-severe SARS-CoV-2 infection. Findings of the study overall: VDJdb matching, biased toward anti-spike CD8 responses, missed private and CD4 specificities.

The germline V gene has CDR1 KGHSY and CDR2 FQNENV. This CDR3 is built from 13 residues. J gave up 9 bases and V 5 bases, and 9 bases lay outside the gene matches. As regards this clonotype: Antigen specificity is unknown.

cDNA molecules, individually, were tagged with unique molecular identifiers. TCRdb called the 5' RACE reads again in MiXCR, with one record for every CDR3 protein. The sample lists 75,000 to 100,000 distinct CDR3 sequences, 11% to 15% occurring once. The chain recombines TRBV16 with TRBJ1-2; 7 bases match TRBD1. This receptor was identified in an adult who was a healthcare worker with PCR-confirmed SARS-CoV-2 infection or an uninfected control (not recorded which). Sequencing used whole blood. Here the CDR3 reads CASSTPTGSSYTF. The CDR3 bases are TGTGCCAGCAGCACTCCGACAGGGAGTAGCTACACCTTC.